The 29 T cell receptor beta chains given below trace back to one sample, sequenced in a study of beta chain features in type 1 diabetes. Findings of the study overall: Among patients with Type 1 diabetes, TCRB CDR3s were moderately but significantly shorter in every one of the four CD4+ subsets.

The whole isolated RNA underwent reverse transcription, so sequencing captured expressed TCRB transcripts. Repertoires were generated with immunoSEQ multiplex PCR, while TCRdb's copy carries only in-frame clones and drops some. There are roughly 160,000 clones in the sample; around 8.6% occur only once, and more than 0.5% lies in the top ten. These TCRs' antigens remain unknown. The specimen sequenced was central memory CD4+ T cells from blood. These receptors all come from a woman aged 18-29 years with type 1 diabetes.

This clone was seen more than once but under ten times. This chain connects TRBV7-2 to TRBJ1-5; no reliable D call. The CDR3 contains 13 residues. Trimming pared 5 bases from V and 2 bases from J, leaving 7 bases between. CDR1 SGHTA and CDR2 FQGNSA come from the germline V gene. The CDR3 reads CASSPSGNQPQHF. As DNA, the CDR3 is TGTGCCAGCAGCCCCAGCGGCAATCAGCCCCAGCATTTT. Combining the CDR3 with reference TRBV7-2 and TRBJ1-5 gives the whole variable domain GAGVSQSPSNKVTEKGKDVELRCDPISGHTALYWYRQSLGQGLEFLIYFQGNSAPDKSGLPSDRFSAERTGGSVSTLTIQRTQQEDSAVYLCASSPSGNQPQHFGDGTRLSIL.

The table lists this clone with a few counts. This chain joins TRBV4-3 and TRBJ2-7; 8 bases fit TRBD1. J gave up 6 bases and V 6 bases, and 10 bases lay outside the gene matches. The CDR3 spans 14 residues. Germline V lookup: CDR1 LGHNA, CDR2 YSLEER. For the CDR3, the DNA is TGCGCCAGCAGACAAATACAGGGGGTCTGCGAGCAGTACTTC. Residues: CASRQIQGVCEQYF.

The chain employs TRBV7-2 and TRBJ2-3; maybe TRBD2 (6 bases). Germline CDR1 is SGHTA and CDR2 is FQGNSA. CDR3 length equals 14 residues. The germline V and J ends were trimmed by 1 base and 5 bases, with 10 bases remaining between them. The CDR3 sequence is CASSLGLDLDTQYF. The CDR3 region has the DNA TGTGCCAGCAGCTTAGGACTAGACCTAGATACGCAGTATTTT.

This rearrangement joins TRBV27 to TRBJ1-4; TRBD1 matches at 7 bases. V lost 5 bases to trimming and J lost 7 bases; unmatched junction nucleotides: 4. CDR3 length equals 13 residues. Germline values: CDR1 MNHEY, CDR2 SMNVEV (reference sequence). CDR3 residues: CASSKRTGEKLFF. The CDR3 nucleotides are TGTGCCAGCAGTAAAAGGACAGGTGAAAAACTGTTTTTT.

This clone has just a few counts. This sequence joins TRBV19 and TRBJ2-6; TRBD1 matches 9 bases. In germline, CDR1 is LNHDA, CDR2 SQIVND (reference sequence). The trim removed 6 bases at V and 1 base at J, leaving 4 bases unmatched. The CDR3 has 16 residues. CDR3 sequence (DNA): TGTGCCAGTAGCGACAGGGGGTCGTCTGGGGCCAACGTCCTGACTTTC. Protein: CASSDRGSSGANVLTF. The full variable domain, rest sourced from reference TRBV19 and TRBJ2-6, is DGGITQSPKYLFRKEGQNVTLSCEQNLNHDAMYWYRQDPGQGLRLIYYSQIVNDFQKGDIAEGYSVSREKKESFPLTVTSAQKNPTAFYLCASSDRGSSGANVLTFGAGSRLTVL.

The table lists this clone with a few counts. In nucleotides, the CDR3 is TGTGCCAGCTCTTTGACAGCGGGAAACACTGAAGCTTTCTTT. The encoded protein is CASSLTAGNTEAFF. The chain combines TRBV27 with TRBJ1-1; the D gene is possibly TRBD1 (5 bases). Germline CDR1 and CDR2: MNHEY and SMNVEV (reference sequence). The germline V and J ends were trimmed by 8 bases and 2 bases, with 15 bases remaining between them. This CDR3 is 14 amino acids long.

V usage is TRBV6-5 and J usage is TRBJ1-2; D is possibly TRBD1 (6 bases). CDR3 size: 14 residues. Deletions cut 5 bases from V and 4 bases from J, with 14 bases between. The germline V gene encodes CDR1 MNHEY and CDR2 SVGAGI. The CDR3 DNA reads TGTGCCAGCAGTGCCCAACAGGGAACCTATGGCTACACCTTC. Translating gives CASSAQQGTYGYTF.

This clone was seen a few times. The genes are TRBV5-1 and TRBJ2-3, with 10 bases fitting TRBD1. The CDR3 consists of 12 residues. V trimming: 6 bases; J trimming: 10 bases; junction bases outside the gene matches: 5. Germline values: CDR1 SGHRS, CDR2 YFSETQ. The CDR3 DNA reads TGCGCCAGCATGGGACAGGGGAGAGCGCAGTATTTT. This encodes CASMGQGRAQYF. Based on the CDR3 plus reference TRBV5-1 and TRBJ2-3, the full variable domain is KAGVTQTPRYLIKTRGQQVTLSCSPISGHRSVSWYQQTPGQGLQFLFEYFSETQRNKGNFPGRFSGRQFSNSRSEMNVSTLELGDSALYLCASMGQGRAQYFGPGTRLTVL.

The chain couples TRBV7-9 to TRBJ2-5, with TRBD2 matching over 7 bases. Trimming cost V 3 bases and J 0 bases; bases outside gene matches: 1. The CDR3 runs to 14 residues. CDR1 and CDR2 from the germline V gene are SEHNR and FQNEAQ (reference sequence). CDR3: CASSFSGNQETQYF. The CDR3 DNA sequence: TGTGCCAGCAGCTTCAGCGGGAACCAAGAGACCCAGTACTTC.

This clone came up a few times. The rearrangement joins TRBV2 to TRBJ1-5; 9 bases are shared with TRBD1. Unmatched junction bases numbered 6, after V lost 2 bases and J lost 4 bases. The germline gives CDR1 SNHLY, CDR2 FYNNEI. This CDR3 spans 16 amino acids. This CDR3 is CASSEIQGASNQPQHF. For the CDR3, the DNA is TGTGCCAGCAGTGAAATACAGGGGGCGTCAAATCAGCCCCAGCATTTT.

This clone was counted a few times. This CDR3 is CASSGQVFANQPQHF. The CDR3 region has the DNA TGTGCCAGCAGCGGACAGGTTTTCGCGAATCAGCCCCAGCATTTT. The V call is TRBV2, the J call TRBJ1-5; TRBD1 matches 7 bases. The CDR3 is 15 residues long. The J segment lost 4 bases and the V segment lost 6 bases, leaving 9 bases of the junction unmatched. The germline CDR1 and CDR2 sequences are SNHLY and FYNNEI.

V and J are TRBV6-5 and TRBJ2-1; 8 bases fit TRBD2. This CDR3 region has 13 residues. V lost 7 bases and J lost 8; bases outside the gene matches: 7. Germline V gene data show CDR1 as MNHEY and CDR2 as SVGAGI. The DNA for the CDR3 is TGTGCCAGCATTTCCGGGACTAGTTATGAGCAGTTCTTC. Protein sequence: CASISGTSYEQFF.

The chain joins TRBV19 to TRBJ2-2, with D maybe TRBD2 (6 bases). The germline V gene has CDR1 LNHDA and CDR2 SQIVND (reference sequence). Deletions cut 3 bases from V and 3 bases from J, with 11 bases between. The CDR3 totals 15 residues. The CDR3 DNA sequence: TGTGCCAGTAGTATCGGGACTTTATACACCGGGGAGCTGTTTTTT. As protein: CASSIGTLYTGELFF.

This clone was detected only a few times. The rearrangement joins TRBV29-1 to TRBJ1-6, with 9 bases lining up with TRBD1. From germline, CDR1 is SQVTM and CDR2 ANQGSEA. This CDR3 has 17 amino acids. V lost 8 bases, J lost 0 bases, and 11 bases stayed unmatched. The CDR3 region has the DNA TGCAGCTGTGGACCGGACAGGGGAAGCTCCTATAATTCACCCCTCCACTTT. This encodes CSCGPDRGSSYNSPLHF.

This clone was seen a few times. The chain carries TRBV10-1 and TRBJ2-7; TRBD1 is a possible D gene (5 bases). V was pared by 3 bases and J by 7 bases, with 10 bases between. This CDR3 has 12 residues. Germline assignment: CDR1 WNHNN and CDR2 SYGVQD (reference sequence). The CDR3 DNA reads as TGCGCCAGCAGTGACAGGGTCGGGGAGCAGTACTTC. Encoded protein: CASSDRVGEQYF.

This clone has more than one count but fewer than ten. CDR3 residues: CAISGEGTDHYGYTF. In DNA form, the CDR3 reads TGTGCCATCAGTGGAGAGGGGACAGATCACTATGGCTACACCTTC. The V gene is TRBV10-3, the J gene TRBJ1-2; 7 bases agree with TRBD1. CDR1 ENHRY and CDR2 SYGVKD come from the germline V gene. With V trimmed by 4 bases and J by 3 bases, 8 bases remained unmatched. The CDR3 covers 15 residues.

This clone was detected only a few times. Other DNA variants within this sample encode the same CDR3. The chain employs TRBV5-5 and TRBJ2-5, with TRBD2 as a possible D gene (5 bases). The V gene's germline CDR1 is SGHKS and CDR2 YYEKEE (reference sequence). V was cut by 1 base and J by 3 bases, with 7 bases left in between. CDR3 size: 13 residues. The CDR3 sequence: CASSLTGEETQYF. CDR3 nucleotide sequence: TGTGCCAGCAGCTTGACCGGGGAAGAGACCCAGTACTTC.

The chain employs TRBV27 and TRBJ1-1; D is undetermined. This CDR3 region has 16 residues. Trimming left V 5 bases short and J 2 bases short, with 18 bases between. Germline assignment: CDR1 MNHEY and CDR2 SMNVEV (reference sequence). The CDR3 is CASSALLRVGNTEAFF. The CDR3 DNA reads as TGTGCCAGCAGTGCCCTTCTGAGAGTGGGCAACACTGAAGCTTTCTTT.

This clone was detected only a few times. This chain links TRBV4-1 with TRBJ2-3; no definite D call. The germline V gene has CDR1 MGHRA and CDR2 YSYEKL. The CDR3 has 14 amino acids. The V end was cut by 5 bases, the J end by 2 bases, with 11 bases between. In nucleotides, the CDR3 is TGCGCCAGCAGCGGAGCCCTCCACACAGATACGCAGTATTTT. Residues: CASSGALHTDTQYF.

This clone has only a few counts. V and J are TRBV5-1 and TRBJ1-4; D remains ambiguous. Germline loops: CDR1 SGHRS, CDR2 YFSETQ. Deletions cut 0 bases from V and 8 bases from J, with 14 bases between. The CDR3 totals 15 residues. The CDR3 nucleotides read TGCGCCAGCAGCTTGGAACCGGGGAGAGGGGAAAAACTGTTTTTT. Its protein product is CASSLEPGRGEKLFF.

This chain links TRBV7-2 with TRBJ1-2; 8 bases fit TRBD1. This CDR3 contains 12 residues. The ends lost 5 bases at V and 8 bases at J; junction bases unmatched: 4. Germline V gene lookup returns CDR1 SGHTA and CDR2 FQGNSA. In nucleotides, the CDR3 is TGTGCCAGCAGCCACGGACAGGGCGGCTACACCTTC. It translates to CASSHGQGGYTF.

This chain links TRBV6-1 with TRBJ2-1, with D maybe TRBD2 (5 bases). CDR3 length: 15 amino acids. CDR1 MNHNS and CDR2 SASEGT come from the germline V gene. Trimming pared 0 bases from V and 1 base from J, leaving 7 bases between. CDR3 sequence (DNA): TGTGCCAGCAGTGAAGCACTAGGGTCCTACAATGAGCAGTTCTTC. Encoded protein: CASSEALGSYNEQFF.

The chain has TRBV7-8 and TRBJ2-1; a weak D match, TRBD1 (5 bases). Germline CDR1 is SGHVS and CDR2 is FQNEAQ. There are 12 residues in the CDR3. V lost 5 bases, J lost 8 bases, and 10 bases lay in between. The CDR3 DNA reads as TGTGCCAGCAGCACTCAGGGTCATGAGCAGTTCTTC. As protein: CASSTQGHEQFF.

The genes are TRBV25-1 and TRBJ1-2; 8 positions match TRBD1. The germline CDR1 and CDR2 sequences are MGHDK and SYGVNS. The length of the CDR3 is 18 residues. V lost 1 base to trimming and J lost 1 base; unmatched junction nucleotides: 11. The DNA for the CDR3 is TGTGCCAGCAGTGAATCTCCGGGGCAGGGGGCGAATAACTATGGCTACACCTTC. Its protein product is CASSESPGQGANNYGYTF.

This rearrangement joins TRBV18 to TRBJ1-5; the match to TRBD1 covers 8 bases. In germline, CDR1 is KGHSH, CDR2 LQKENI. V was clipped by 3 bases and J by 7 bases; unmatched bases: 2. The CDR3 has 13 amino acids. The CDR3 loop is CASSPGQGQPQHF. The CDR3 coding sequence is TGTGCCAGCTCACCCGGACAGGGCCAGCCCCAGCATTTT.

This clone was seen a few times. In DNA, the CDR3 is TGTGCCAGCAGCCCTACCGGGGGCACTGAAGCTTTCTTT. As protein: CASSPTGGTEAFF. This chain connects TRBV7-3 to TRBJ1-1, with D possibly matching TRBD1 (5 bases). The germline V gene has CDR1 SGHTA and CDR2 FQGTGA. CDR3 length equals 13 residues. V gave up 5 bases and J gave up 4 bases, with 11 bases separating them.

This clone was detected only a few times. A read error may produce the germline difference seen at one junction end. The rearrangement uses TRBV7-9 and TRBJ2-7, with TRBD2 matching 10 bases. CDR1 SEHNR and CDR2 FQNEAQ come from the germline V gene (reference sequence). This CDR3 is built from 14 residues. The CDR3 DNA reads as TGCGCCAGCAGCGCAGGACTAGCGGAATACGAGCAGTACTTC. This sequence encodes CASSAGLAEYEQYF.

This clone turned up a few times. The chain has TRBV6-5 and TRBJ1-2, with unresolved D. CDR1 and CDR2 from the germline V gene are MNHEY and SVGAGI. V lost 8 bases and J lost 3, with 10 bases in between. The CDR3 spans 12 residues. The CDR3: CASQGLDYGYTF. CDR3 in DNA: TGTGCCAGCCAAGGACTTGACTATGGCTACACCTTC.

CDR3 nucleotide sequence: TGCGCCAGCAGCCGGACTAGCGGGGACTCTGAGCAGTTCTTC. As protein: CASSRTSGDSEQFF. V and J are TRBV4-3 and TRBJ2-1, with 12 positions matching TRBD2. Germline CDR1 LGHNA, CDR2 YSLEER. J was trimmed by 9 bases and V by 4 bases; bases with no gene match: 4. This CDR3 has 14 amino acids.